The clone carrying this T cell receptor beta chain showed up just once. Method: immunoSEQ multiplex PCR; TCRdb's copy keeps in-frame clones and lacks some. The table has 150,000 to 200,000 clones, 70% to 90% seen once; the top ten hold roughly a tenth. The sample belongs to a study of blood T cell repertoires in COVID-19. The CDR3 is 11 residues long. V lost 4 bases and J lost 14; bases outside the gene matches: 5. Per germline, CDR1 WSHSY and CDR2 SAAADI. The chain links TRBV10-2 to TRBJ2-1; TRBD2 agrees at 7 bases. The sample comprised peripheral blood. The TCR comes from a human donor in a cohort sampled during active COVID-19. The CDR3 DNA sequence: TGCGCCAGCAGTGGAAGCGGGAAGGAGTTCTTC. This sequence encodes CASSGSGKEFF.